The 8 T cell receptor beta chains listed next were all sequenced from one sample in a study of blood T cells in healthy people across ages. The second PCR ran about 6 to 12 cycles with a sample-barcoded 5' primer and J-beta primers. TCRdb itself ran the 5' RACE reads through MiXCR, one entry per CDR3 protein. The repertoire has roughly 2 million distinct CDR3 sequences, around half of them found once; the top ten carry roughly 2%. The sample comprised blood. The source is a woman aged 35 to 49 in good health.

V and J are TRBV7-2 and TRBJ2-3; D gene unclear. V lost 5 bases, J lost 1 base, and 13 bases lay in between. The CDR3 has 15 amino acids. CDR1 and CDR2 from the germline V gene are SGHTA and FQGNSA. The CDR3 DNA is TGTGCCAGCAGCCAAGAAATAGGGCGCACAGATACGCAGTATTTT. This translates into CASSQEIGRTDTQYF.

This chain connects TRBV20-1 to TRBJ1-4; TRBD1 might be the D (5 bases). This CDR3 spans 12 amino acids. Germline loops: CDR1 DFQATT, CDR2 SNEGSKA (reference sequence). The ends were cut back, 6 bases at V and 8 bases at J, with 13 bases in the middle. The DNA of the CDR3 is TGCAGTGCCATCGACAGTAGGGAAAAACTGTTTTTT. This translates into CSAIDSREKLFF.

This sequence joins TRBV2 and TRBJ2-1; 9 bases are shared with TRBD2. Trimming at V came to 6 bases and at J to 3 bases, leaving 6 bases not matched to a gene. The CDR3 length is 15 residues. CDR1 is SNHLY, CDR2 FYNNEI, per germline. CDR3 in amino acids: CASSKTSGFYNEQFF. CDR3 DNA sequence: TGTGCCAGCAGCAAGACTAGCGGTTTCTACAATGAGCAGTTCTTC.

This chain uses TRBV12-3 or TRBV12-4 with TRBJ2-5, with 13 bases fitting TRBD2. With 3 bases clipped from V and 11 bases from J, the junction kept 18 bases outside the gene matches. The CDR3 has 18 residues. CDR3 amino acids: CASSFDRTSGGPYNEQYF. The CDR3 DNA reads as TGTGCCAGCAGTTTTGATAGGACTAGCGGGGGTCCCTACAATGAGCAGTACTTC.

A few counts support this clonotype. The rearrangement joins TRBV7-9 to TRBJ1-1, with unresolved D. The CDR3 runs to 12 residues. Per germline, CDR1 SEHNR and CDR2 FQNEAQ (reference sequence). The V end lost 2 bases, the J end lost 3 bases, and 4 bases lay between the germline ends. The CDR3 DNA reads TGTGCCAGCAGCTTATCAGACACTGAAGCTTTCTTT. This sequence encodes CASSLSDTEAFF.

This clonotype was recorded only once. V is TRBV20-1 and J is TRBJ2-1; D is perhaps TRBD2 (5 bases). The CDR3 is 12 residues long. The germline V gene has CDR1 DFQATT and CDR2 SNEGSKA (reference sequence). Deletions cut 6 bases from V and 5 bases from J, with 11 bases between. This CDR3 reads CSALDGNNEQFF. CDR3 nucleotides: TGCAGTGCCTTGGACGGGAACAATGAGCAGTTCTTC.

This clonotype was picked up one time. This CDR3 reads CSARELGGVYGYTF. The CDR3 DNA reads as TGCAGTGCTAGAGAGTTAGGGGGCGTCTATGGCTACACCTTC. This chain links TRBV20-1 with TRBJ1-2, with 7 positions matching TRBD1. The CDR3 extends over 14 amino acids. V was pared by 0 bases and J by 4 bases, with 5 bases of the junction left unmatched. The germline gives CDR1 DFQATT, CDR2 SNEGSKA (reference sequence).

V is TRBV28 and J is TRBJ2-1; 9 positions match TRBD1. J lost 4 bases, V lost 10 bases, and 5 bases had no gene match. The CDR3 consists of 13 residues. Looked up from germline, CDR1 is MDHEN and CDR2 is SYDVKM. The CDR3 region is CATSGTGYNEQFF. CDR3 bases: TGTGCCACCTCCGGGACAGGGTACAATGAGCAGTTCTTC.